Listed below are T cell receptor beta chains from one sample, sequenced in a study of T cells in Graves' hyperthyroidism and ophthalmopathy. TCRdb called the multiplex PCR reads again in MiXCR, with one record for every CDR3 protein. Of approximately 24,000 distinct CDR3 sequences detected, around 50% appear once; the ten largest clones hold about a quarter. Sequencing was done on a sample of blood. Receptors were obtained from a woman between 40 and 50 years old with Graves' hyperthyroidism that later progressed to Graves' ophthalmopathy. The CDR3 runs from the conserved cysteine through the conserved F or W. A D gene is named only where the DNA matches it firmly. Size is stated for part of the rows, as once, few or many counts, or as a class when the clone is expanded.

cdr3_aa: CSARGGGAPETQYF
cdr3_nt: TGCAGTGCTAGAGGCGGGGGGGCGCCTGAGACCCAGTACTTC
j_call: TRBJ2-5
v_call: TRBV20-1
clone_size: many
d_call: TRBD2

cdr3_aa: CASSLGHTTGELFF
cdr3_nt: TGTGCCAGCAGTTTGGGACATACCACCGGGGAGCTGTTTTTT
j_call: TRBJ2-2
v_call: TRBV7-2
clone_size: -
d_call: -

cdr3_aa: CASSPIAGGAEAFF
cdr3_nt: TGTGCCAGCAGTCCCATTGCAGGGGGTGCTGAAGCTTTCTTT
j_call: TRBJ1-1
v_call: TRBV28
clone_size: many
d_call: TRBD1

cdr3_aa: CASSLRRADEQFF
cdr3_nt: TGTGCCAGCAGCTTACGGCGGGCTGATGAGCAGTTCTTC
j_call: TRBJ2-1
v_call: TRBV7-6
clone_size: few
d_call: -

cdr3_aa: CASSREYRDTGELFF
cdr3_nt: TGTGCCAGCAGCCGGGAGTACAGGGACACCGGGGAGCTGTTTTTT
j_call: TRBJ2-2
v_call: TRBV4-2
clone_size: many
d_call: -

cdr3_aa: CASIWGTDTYEQYF
cdr3_nt: TGTGCCAGCATTTGGGGGACAGACACCTACGAGCAGTACTTC
j_call: TRBJ2-7
v_call: TRBV2
clone_size: few
d_call: TRBD1

cdr3_aa: CASPPSAGGPDTQYF
cdr3_nt: TGTGCCAGCCCTCCGTCAGCGGGAGGGCCAGATACGCAGTATTTT
j_call: TRBJ2-3
v_call: TRBV2
clone_size: -
d_call: TRBD2

cdr3_aa: CASSLSRGAGYTF
cdr3_nt: TGTGCCAGCAGCTTAAGTAGGGGGGCCGGCTACACCTTC
j_call: TRBJ1-2
v_call: TRBV7-2
clone_size: -
d_call: -

cdr3_aa: CASSSPGTSGRAWETIYF
cdr3_nt: TGTGCCAGCAGCTCCCCCGGGACTAGCGGGAGGGCCTGGGAGACCATATATTTT
j_call: TRBJ1-3
v_call: TRBV7-9
clone_size: -
d_call: -

cdr3_aa: CASSPTSGSRNTQYF
cdr3_nt: TGTGCCAGCAGCCCGACTAGCGGGAGTCGGAATACGCAGTATTTT
j_call: TRBJ2-3
v_call: TRBV14
clone_size: -
d_call: TRBD2

cdr3_aa: CASSQEGGSPTDTQYF
cdr3_nt: TGTGCCAGCAGCCAAGAGGGCGGGAGTCCGACAGATACGCAGTATTTT
j_call: TRBJ2-3
v_call: TRBV4-2
clone_size: -
d_call: TRBD2

cdr3_aa: CASSEGTVETQYF
cdr3_nt: TGTGCCAGCAGTGAAGGGACAGTAGAGACCCAGTACTTC
j_call: TRBJ2-5
v_call: TRBV2
clone_size: many
d_call: -

cdr3_aa: CASSYQVRGTEQFF
cdr3_nt: TGTGCCAGCAGTTACCAAGTTCGGGGTACTGAGCAGTTCTTC
j_call: TRBJ2-1
v_call: TRBV6-2/TRBV6-3
clone_size: many
d_call: -

cdr3_aa: CASSPLIEAFF
cdr3_nt: TGTGCCAGCAGTCCCCTAATTGAAGCTTTCTTT
j_call: TRBJ1-1
v_call: TRBV25-1
clone_size: medium-sized
d_call: -

cdr3_aa: CASSIGGHSAEEQYF
cdr3_nt: TGTGCCAGTAGTATAGGGGGACATTCAGCAGAGGAGCAGTACTTC
j_call: TRBJ2-7
v_call: TRBV19
clone_size: -
d_call: -

cdr3_aa: CASSPLGQSTDTQYF
cdr3_nt: TGTGCCAGCAGCCCCCTCGGACAGAGCACAGATACGCAGTATTTT
j_call: TRBJ2-3
v_call: TRBV9
clone_size: -
d_call: -

cdr3_aa: CRDGQIINNEQFF
cdr3_nt: TGCAGAGATGGGCAGATCATTAACAATGAGCAGTTCTTC
j_call: TRBJ2-1
v_call: TRBV29-1
clone_size: -
d_call: -

cdr3_aa: CASQMTGQETQYF
cdr3_nt: TGTGCCAGTCAAATGACTGGACAAGAGACCCAGTACTTC
j_call: TRBJ2-5
v_call: TRBV18
clone_size: many
d_call: -

cdr3_aa: CASNLRSVGSGDTIYF
cdr3_nt: TGTGCCAGCAACTTAAGGTCGGTGGGGTCTGGAGACACCATATATTTT
j_call: TRBJ1-3
v_call: TRBV7-9
clone_size: -
d_call: -